Presented here are 15 T cell receptor beta chains from one specimen sequenced in a study of T cell responses to AZD1222 COVID-19 vaccine. Libraries were prepared by immunoSEQ multiplex PCR; TCRdb keeps only in-frame clonotypes and omits some of them. The sample consists of about 180,000 clones, about 92% of them appearing once. The sample in question was peripheral blood, obtained on day 0 of AZD1222 vaccination. The receptors shown here come from an adult in good health.

The rearrangement uses TRBV27 and TRBJ1-5; 7 bases agree with TRBD1. Germline V gene sequence: CDR1 MNHEY, CDR2 SMNVEV (reference sequence). CDR3 length equals 12 residues. The CDR3 reads CGTGDSNQPQHF. The DNA of the CDR3 is TGTGGAACAGGGGATAGCAATCAGCCCCAGCATTTT.

The chain recombines TRBV6-4 with TRBJ1-6; 7 bases match TRBD1. Germline trimming cut 2 bases from V and 7 bases from J; bases unmatched to any gene: 5. From germline, CDR1 is MRHNA and CDR2 SNTAGT. CDR3 size: 15 residues. As DNA, the CDR3 is TGTGCCAGCAGTGACGGGAACAGGGGCAATTCACCCCTCCACTTT. Translated: CASSDGNRGNSPLHF.

This chain connects TRBV7-9 to TRBJ2-5; 9 bases line up with TRBD1. From germline, CDR1 is SEHNR and CDR2 FQNEAQ (reference sequence). The CDR3 covers 16 residues. Unmatched junction bases numbered 11, after V lost 5 bases and J lost 4 bases. The CDR3 DNA is TGTGCCAGCAGCACCCTGACAGGGGGAATTGGAGAGACCCAGTACTTC. Protein product: CASSTLTGGIGETQYF.

This sequence joins TRBV5-1 and TRBJ2-7; 12 bases match TRBD1. Trimming cost V 4 bases and J 6 bases; bases outside gene matches: 8. Germline V gives CDR1 SGHRS, CDR2 YFSETQ. The CDR3 length is 15 residues. CDR3 sequence (DNA): TGCGCCAGCAGCGCGACGGGACAGGGGGCCTCCGAGCAGTACTTC. Translated: CASSATGQGASEQYF.

The rearrangement uses TRBV27 and TRBJ2-7, with TRBD1 identical over 11 bases. CDR1 and CDR2 from the germline V gene are MNHEY and SMNVEV (reference sequence). CDR3 length: 14 residues. V lost 2 bases and J lost 7; bases outside the gene matches: 4. The DNA of the CDR3 is TGTGCCAGCAGTTTAGGGACAGGGGGTCGGGAGCAGTACTTC. This gives the protein CASSLGTGGREQYF.

The V call is TRBV19, the J call TRBJ2-5, with 12 bases identical to TRBD2. The CDR3 runs 18 residues. In germline, CDR1 is LNHDA, CDR2 SQIVND (reference sequence). V was clipped by 1 base and J by 5 bases; unmatched bases: 11. In DNA form, the CDR3 reads TGTGCCAGTAGTATAGCGACTAGCGGGAGCCTGGCAGGGGAGACCCAGTACTTC. Protein: CASSIATSGSLAGETQYF.

This chain uses TRBV11-2 with TRBJ2-7; 9 positions agree with TRBD2. From germline, CDR1 is SGHAT and CDR2 FQNNGV. Trimming took 1 base from V and 5 from J; bases not matched to a gene: 15. CDR3 length: 18 amino acids. CDR3 nucleotide sequence: TGTGCCAGCAGCTTAGGGGTTGTGGCGAGTAGCGGGAGCCACGAGCAGTACTTC. Its protein product is CASSLGVVASSGSHEQYF.

This clone was detected only once. The chain carries TRBV27 and TRBJ1-1, with TRBD1 matching 9 bases. CDR3 size: 15 residues. Looked up from germline, CDR1 is MNHEY and CDR2 is SMNVEV (reference sequence). The J segment lost 4 bases and the V segment lost 4 bases, leaving 7 bases of the junction unmatched. CDR3 loop: CASSSFLQGATEAFF. The CDR3 bases are TGTGCCAGCAGTTCCTTCCTACAGGGGGCCACTGAAGCTTTCTTT.

CDR3 sequence: CASSPGRAGANVLTF. CDR3 nucleotides: TGTGCCAGCAGCCCCGGGAGGGCCGGGGCCAACGTCCTGACTTTC. The V call is TRBV14, the J call TRBJ2-6, with TRBD2 matching over 8 bases. Germline CDR1 is SGHDN and CDR2 is FVKESK. The CDR3 is made up of 15 amino acids. Losses at the gene ends were 4 bases for V and 4 bases for J; bases not matched to a gene: 3.

This clone came up once. V usage is TRBV2 and J usage is TRBJ2-7; the D is unclear. V was cut by 11 bases and J by 1 base, with 6 bases left in between. This CDR3 is 10 amino acids long. Germline CDR1 and CDR2: SNHLY and FYNNEI. DNA for the CDR3: TGTGCCTCCACATCCTACGAGCAGTACTTC. Amino acids: CASTSYEQYF.

This chain connects TRBV12-3 or TRBV12-4 to TRBJ2-7; 8 bases fit TRBD2. This CDR3 contains 13 residues. Trimming cost V 7 bases and J 2 bases; bases outside gene matches: 4. CDR3 sequence (DNA): TGTGCCAGCACTATTAGCGGGGCCTACGAGCAGTACTTC. Protein product: CASTISGAYEQYF.

The chain has TRBV25-1 and TRBJ2-7; D not resolved. Germline CDR1 reads MGHDK; CDR2 reads SYGVNS. Trimming left V 5 bases short and J 4 bases short, with 6 bases between. The CDR3 totals 11 residues. DNA for the CDR3: TGTGCCAGCAGTAACGGTTACGAGCAGTACTTC. Translation gives CASSNGYEQYF.

This clone was found once. This chain connects TRBV2 to TRBJ1-2, with D tentatively TRBD1 (5 bases). This CDR3 is 12 amino acids long. V shed 6 bases and J shed 4 bases, with 9 bases lying between them. CDR1 is SNHLY and CDR2 is FYNNEI in the germline V gene. The CDR3 spells CASRGTVYGYTF. The CDR3 DNA reads as TGTGCCAGCAGGGGGACGGTCTATGGCTACACCTTC.

This clone was found once. The chain links TRBV3-1 (or the pseudogene TRBV3-2) to TRBJ1-1; no firm D call. Germline V gene lookup returns CDR1 LGHDT and CDR2 YNNKEL (reference sequence). CDR3 length: 13 residues. V was trimmed by 0 bases and J by 2 bases, leaving 4 bases between them. Written as DNA, the CDR3 is TGTGCCAGCAGCCAAGATCGAAACACTGAAGCTTTCTTT. It yields the protein CASSQDRNTEAFF.

The chain joins TRBV6-5 to TRBJ2-7, with D unclear. V was cut by 2 bases and J by 0 bases, with 8 bases left in between. This CDR3 contains 14 residues. Germline V CDR1 and CDR2: MNHEY, SVGAGI. CDR3 nucleotides: TGTGCCAGCAGTTACGACGAACTCTCCTACGAGCAGTACTTC. It encodes CASSYDELSYEQYF.